This record looks at one T cell receptor (beta chain) sequence and its context. These data belong to a study of cytomegalovirus exposure and HLA in healthy donors. This PCR relied on a set of 60 Vbeta primers and 13 Jbeta primers. Some clones are missing from TCRdb's copy, which holds only in-frame ones; the method was immunoSEQ multiplex PCR. The table has about 170,000 clones, more than 75% seen once. J gave up 2 bases and V 5 bases, and 12 bases lay outside the gene matches. This CDR3 region has 16 residues. CDR1 and CDR2 from the germline V gene are PRHDT and FYEKMQ (reference sequence). This chain links TRBV13 with TRBJ2-7, with 7 bases aligning to TRBD2. This receptor was identified in a man between 25 and 39 years old in good health and CMV-seropositive. Sequencing was carried out using PBMCs. CDR3 bases: TGTGCCAGCAGCAAAGGAGGCGCTAGCGGAACCTACGAGCAGTACTTC. Translating gives CASSKGGASGTYEQYF.